Below are 11 T cell receptor beta chains sequenced from a single sample in a study of Ad26.COV2.S vaccination and SARS-CoV-2 variants. Treatment meaning: around 19 received Ad26.COV2.S at low or high dose, single or two shots; about five received placebo; per-sample allocation not given. Sample collection was performed on day 63 after the first vaccine or placebo injection. The table came from immunoSEQ multiplex PCR; TCRdb's copy has only in-frame clones and leaves some out. This table has about 370,000 clones, 80% to 90% appearing once. Sample: peripheral blood, taken in a trial of Ad26.COV2.S vaccine versus placebo. The receptors derive from a person aged 18-60 years who received the Ad26.COV2.S COVID-19 vaccine or a placebo.

The rearrangement uses TRBV7-2 and TRBJ1-1, with D tentatively TRBD1 (5 bases). The CDR3 loop spans 15 amino acids. Germline loops: CDR1 SGHTA, CDR2 FQGNSA. Trimming removed 3 bases from V and 0 bases from J, with 11 bases in between. CDR3 bases: TGTGCCAGCAGCTTTCAGGGAGTAATGAACACTGAAGCTTTCTTT. Its translation is CASSFQGVMNTEAFF.

The chain uses TRBV19 and TRBJ1-1, with no clear D. Germline V gene sequence: CDR1 LNHDA, CDR2 SQIVND (reference sequence). Trimming pared 3 bases from V and 3 bases from J, leaving 11 bases between. The CDR3 totals 14 residues. DNA for the CDR3: TGTGCCAGTAGTATCCCGAGGCGGGACACTGAAGCTTTCTTT. It yields the protein CASSIPRRDTEAFF.

The V gene is TRBV6-2 or TRBV6-3, the J gene TRBJ1-4; 11 bases are a match to TRBD1. This CDR3 is 16 amino acids long. Germline CDR1 is MNHEY and CDR2 is SVGEGT. V dropped 6 bases and J dropped 8; count of bases not matched to a gene: 11. The CDR3 protein is CASSHLLDRGLEKLFF. For the CDR3, the DNA is TGTGCCAGCAGCCACCTACTGGACAGGGGGCTCGAAAAACTGTTTTTT.

The chain carries TRBV6-1 and TRBJ1-2; 8 bases fit TRBD1. In germline, CDR1 is MNHNS, CDR2 SASEGT. V shed 2 bases, J shed 8 bases, and the junction held 7 bases outside the gene matches. CDR3 length equals 14 residues. As DNA, the CDR3 is TGTGCCAGCAGTGAATATCTGACAGGGGTCGGCTACACCTTC. Amino acid sequence: CASSEYLTGVGYTF.

This clone was detected only a few times. The V and J genes are TRBV6-1 and TRBJ1-6; 9 positions match TRBD1. Germline CDR1 reads MNHNS; CDR2 reads SASEGT. The junction had 4 bases not matched to a gene; V was cut back by 1 base and J by 12 bases. The CDR3 runs to 14 residues. The CDR3 DNA sequence: TGTGCCAGCAGTGAAGTGGACAGGGGACTACCCCTCCACTTT. It encodes CASSEVDRGLPLHF.

V gene TRBV19 combines with J gene TRBJ1-3; D call uncertain. The CDR3 consists of 17 residues. Trimming shortened V by 3 bases and J by 4 bases, and 19 bases separated the two germline ends. Germline V gives CDR1 LNHDA, CDR2 SQIVND (reference sequence). The CDR3 is CASSMPALRAAGNTIYF. The CDR3 region has the DNA TGTGCCAGTAGTATGCCGGCGCTGAGGGCGGCCGGAAACACCATATATTTT.

The chain combines TRBV6-5 with TRBJ2-3; TRBD1 matches at 10 bases. With 4 bases clipped from V and 1 base from J, the junction kept 5 bases outside the gene matches. There are 16 residues in the CDR3. CDR1 is MNHEY, CDR2 SVGAGI, per germline. Written as DNA, the CDR3 is TGTGCCAGCAGTTCATACGGGACAGGGGGCACAGATACGCAGTATTTT. This codes for CASSSYGTGGTDTQYF.

The CDR3 nucleotides read TGCAGTGCTAGTTTACCGAACAGGGTTCCCTATGGCTACACCTTC. It translates to CSASLPNRVPYGYTF. The chain has TRBV20-1 and TRBJ1-2; D may be TRBD1 (6 bases). Trimming took off 3 bases at V and 4 bases at J, with 18 bases between the two ends. The CDR3 length is 15 residues. Per the germline V gene, CDR1 is DFQATT and CDR2 is SNEGSKA (reference sequence).

In this sample, this clone turned up once. The rearrangement links TRBV12-3 or TRBV12-4 to TRBJ1-6; no definite D call. This CDR3 is 13 amino acids long. With 2 bases removed from V and 10 bases from J, the gap between germline ends came to 9 bases. CDR3 sequence: CASSLWVGSPLHF. Written as DNA, the CDR3 is TGTGCCAGCAGTTTATGGGTAGGATCACCCCTCCACTTT.

The chain combines TRBV3-1 (or the pseudogene TRBV3-2) with TRBJ2-7, with a possible D match to TRBD1 (5 bases). This CDR3 has 12 amino acids. V was shortened by 4 bases and J by 3 bases, with 7 bases between the two germline ends. The germline CDR1 and CDR2 sequences are LGHDT and YNNKEL (reference sequence). CDR3 loop: CASSLTGYEQYF. CDR3 sequence (DNA): TGTGCCAGCAGCCTCACAGGCTACGAGCAGTACTTC.

The chain employs TRBV19 and TRBJ1-1, with D unclear. This CDR3 contains 13 residues. V was shortened by 9 bases and J by 1 base, with 12 bases between the two germline ends. Germline assignment: CDR1 LNHDA and CDR2 SQIVND (reference sequence). The CDR3 is CASGLKSNTEAFF. CDR3 DNA sequence: TGTGCCAGCGGACTCAAATCGAACACTGAAGCTTTCTTT. The full variable domain, rest sourced from reference TRBV19 and TRBJ1-1, is DGGITQSPKYLFRKEGQNVTLSCEQNLNHDAMYWYRQDPGQGLRLIYYSQIVNDFQKGDIAEGYSVSREKKESFPLTVTSAQKNPTAFYLCASGLKSNTEAFFGQGTRLTVV.